Shown below are 8 T cell receptor beta chains from a single sample sequenced in a study of blood T cells in healthy people across ages. Through a sample-barcoded 5' primer and a J-beta primer mix, a second PCR was run for about 7 to 12 cycles. TCRdb fed the 5' RACE reads into MiXCR, producing one record per CDR3 protein. This sample has roughly 1.4 million distinct CDR3 sequences, with roughly 64% found just once. Source material: blood. The receptors here all came from a man younger than 35 in good health.

The genes are TRBV4-1 and TRBJ2-5, with a tentative D call TRBD1 (5 bases). V was pared by 1 base and J by 4 bases, with 13 bases between. The CDR3 is made up of 15 amino acids. Germline loops: CDR1 MGHRA, CDR2 YSYEKL. The CDR3 sequence is CASSQAPGNGETQYF. For the CDR3, the DNA is TGCGCCAGCAGCCAAGCCCCAGGGAATGGAGAGACCCAGTACTTC.

The chain is built from TRBV5-1 and TRBJ2-1; 11 bases are shared with TRBD1. The CDR3 loop spans 15 amino acids. Germline-derived CDR1 and CDR2 are SGHRS and YFSETQ. V lost 4 bases, J lost 4 bases, and 4 bases stayed unmatched. The CDR3 bases are TGCGCCAGCAGCGCCCGGGACAGGGGGTACAATGAGCAGTTCTTC. Translation gives CASSARDRGYNEQFF.

This clonotype was seen more than once but under ten times. This rearrangement joins TRBV4-2 to TRBJ2-7; 9 positions match TRBD1. Germline lookup yields CDR1 LGHNA and CDR2 YNFKEQ. CDR3 length: 14 amino acids. Losses at the gene ends were 1 base for V and 3 bases for J; bases not matched to a gene: 1. CDR3 sequence reads: CASSQGQGDYEQYF. Written as DNA, the CDR3 is TGTGCCAGCAGCCAAGGACAGGGGGACTACGAGCAGTACTTC.

The count of this clonotype is one. This chain links TRBV7-2 with TRBJ2-5, with 14 bases identical to TRBD2. The CDR3 length is 19 residues. CDR1 and CDR2 (germline): SGHTA, FQGNSA. V trimming: 2 bases; J trimming: 0 bases; junction bases outside the gene matches: 8. The CDR3 DNA is TGTGCCAGCAGCTTACGAGCCGGGACTAGCGGGGGATACCAAGAGACCCAGTACTTC. Translation gives CASSLRAGTSGGYQETQYF. Based on the CDR3 plus reference TRBV7-2 and TRBJ2-5, the full variable domain is GAGVSQSPSNKVTEKGKDVELRCDPISGHTALYWYRQSLGQGLEFLIYFQGNSAPDKSGLPSDRFSAERTGGSVSTLTIQRTQQEDSAVYLCASSLRAGTSGGYQETQYFGPGTRLLVL.

In this sample, this clonotype turned up a few times. The chain joins TRBV29-1 to TRBJ2-7; TRBD1 matches at 10 bases. Germline CDR1 and CDR2: SQVTM and ANQGSEA. V dropped 6 bases and J dropped 0; count of bases not matched to a gene: 5. There are 14 residues in the CDR3. CDR3 in DNA: TGCAGCGTGGGACAGGGGACTACCTCCTACGAGCAGTACTTC. As protein: CSVGQGTTSYEQYF.

The J gene is TRBJ1-2, the V gene TRBV4-1; D not certain. The CDR3 runs to 14 residues. With 1 base removed from V and 4 bases from J, the gap between germline ends came to 10 bases. Germline CDR1 is MGHRA and CDR2 is YSYEKL. CDR3 residues: CASSQGGPVYGYTF. Here the CDR3 DNA reads TGCGCCAGCAGCCAAGGCGGACCGGTCTATGGCTACACCTTC.

This clonotype was observed a handful of times. This chain uses TRBV7-9 with TRBJ2-7; D gene uncertain. The CDR3 extends over 12 amino acids. CDR1 and CDR2 from the germline V gene are SEHNR and FQNEAQ (reference sequence). Trimming shortened V by 1 base and J by 5 bases, and 6 bases separated the two germline ends. DNA for the CDR3: TGTGCCAGCAGCTTAGTGGTGGACGAGCAGTACTTC. It codes for CASSLVVDEQYF.

This chain connects TRBV2 to TRBJ2-2; D gene unclear. V lost 10 bases, J lost 2 bases, and 17 bases lay in between. This CDR3 spans 15 amino acids. Germline V lookup: CDR1 SNHLY, CDR2 FYNNEI. CDR3 nucleotides: TGTGCCATATCATATCCAGCGCCTAACACCGGGGAGCTGTTTTTT. As protein: CAISYPAPNTGELFF.